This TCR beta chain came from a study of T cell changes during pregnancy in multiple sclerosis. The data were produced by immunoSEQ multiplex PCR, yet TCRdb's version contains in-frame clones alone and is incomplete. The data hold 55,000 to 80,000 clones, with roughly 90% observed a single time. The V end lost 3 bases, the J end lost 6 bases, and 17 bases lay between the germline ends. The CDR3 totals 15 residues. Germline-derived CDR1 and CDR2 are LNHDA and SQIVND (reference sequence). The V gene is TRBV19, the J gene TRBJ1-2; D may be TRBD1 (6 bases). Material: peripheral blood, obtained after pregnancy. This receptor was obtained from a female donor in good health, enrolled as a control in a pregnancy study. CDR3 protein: CASSMAQGPLHGYTF. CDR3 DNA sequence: TGTGCCAGTAGTATGGCTCAGGGGCCGCTCCATGGCTACACCTTC.